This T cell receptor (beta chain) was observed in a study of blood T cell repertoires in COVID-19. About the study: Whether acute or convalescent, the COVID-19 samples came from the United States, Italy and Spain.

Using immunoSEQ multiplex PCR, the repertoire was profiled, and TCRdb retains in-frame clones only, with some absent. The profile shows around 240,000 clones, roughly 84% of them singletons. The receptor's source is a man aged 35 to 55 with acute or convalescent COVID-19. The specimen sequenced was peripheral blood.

The CDR3 sequence: CASSQGTGTYEQYF. The CDR3 DNA reads as TGCGCCAGCAGCCAAGGGACAGGGACCTACGAGCAGTACTTC. The chain uses TRBV4-1 and TRBJ2-7, with 8 bases identical to TRBD1. J gave up 2 bases and V 1 base, and 1 base lay outside the gene matches. The germline V gene encodes CDR1 MGHRA and CDR2 YSYEKL. The CDR3 sequence is 14 residues long.